Listed below are T cell receptor beta chains from one sample, sequenced in a study of shared clonotypes between healthy human individuals. The assay was immunoSEQ multiplex PCR, and TCRdb's table has in-frame clones only and misses some. The sample holds about 480,000 clones, 60% to 80% seen once. The material sequenced was PBMCs. These receptors were collected from a middle-aged woman in good health. Some clones in this sample may be carry-over from other donors' samples. Each CDR3 is given with its conserved first and last residue. The order of the fields is V gene, D gene, J gene, clone size, CDR3 DNA, CDR3 protein. A D gene is named only where the DNA matches it firmly. For some rows the clone size is stated as once, few or many, or as a class when expanded; others skip it.

TRBV25-1	.	TRBJ1-4	many	TGTGCCAGCAGTGAGACAGGAATCGGTGAAAAACTGTTTTTT	CASSETGIGEKLFF
TRBV28	TRBD1	TRBJ2-7	.	TGTGCCAGCAGCCTTCTAGGACAGGGGTCCTACGAGCAGTACTTC	CASSLLGQGSYEQYF
TRBV27	.	TRBJ2-5	.	TGTGCCAGCAGTTTAGGACCCGCGCAGACCCAGTACTTC	CASSLGPAQTQYF
TRBV9	TRBD2	TRBJ2-1	few	TGTGCCAGCAGCGTAGTAGCGGGAGTAAACAATGAGCAGTTCTTC	CASSVVAGVNNEQFF
TRBV16	.	TRBJ2-1	once	TGTGCCAGCAGCCCACCCCCCCTCTCTAGGAATGAGCAGTTCTTC	CASSPPPLSRNEQFF
TRBV28	TRBD2	TRBJ2-2	.	TGTGCCAGCAGCGGCACTAGCGGGACGAACACCGGGGAGCTGTTTTTT	CASSGTSGTNTGELFF
TRBV19	TRBD2	TRBJ2-1	.	TGTGCCAGTTCCGTGAGGGCTGGGACTAGCGGCTACAATGAGCAGTTCTTC	CASSVRAGTSGYNEQFF
TRBV28	.	TRBJ1-3	.	TGTGCCAGCAGTTTGTGGGCCACCAGCTCTGGAAACACCATATATTTT	CASSLWATSSGNTIYF
TRBV7-2	.	TRBJ2-7	.	TGTGCCAGCAGCTTAAATGGACTACTCCTTTACGAGCAGTACTTC	CASSLNGLLLYEQYF
TRBV5-4	TRBD2	TRBJ2-3	once	TGTGCCAGCAGCTTGTTAGCGGGGGAGAGCACAGATACGCAGTATTTT	CASSLLAGESTDTQYF
TRBV5-8	TRBD1	TRBJ1-2	.	TGTGCCAGCAGCCGGAAAGGGACAGGGGCTCCCCGCGTCTTC	CASSRKGTGAPRVF
TRBV6-8	.	TRBJ2-7	once	TGTGCCAGCAGTCGCCCCCACGAGCAGTACTTC	CASSRPHEQYF
TRBV5-1	TRBD2	TRBJ2-2	once	TGCGCCAGCAGCATGACTAGCTGGGCCGGGGAGCTGTTTTTT	CASSMTSWAGELFF
TRBV10-3	.	TRBJ2-7	.	TGTGCCATCACCCAAGCTGGATACGAGCAGTACTTC	CAITQAGYEQYF
TRBV28	TRBD1	TRBJ1-5	.	TGTGCCAGCAGCAGAATCGACAGGGACAATCAGCCCCAGCATTTT	CASSRIDRDNQPQHF
TRBV10-3	.	TRBJ1-2	.	TGTGCCATCAGTGATGACAGCTACTATGGCTACACCTTC	CAISDDSYYGYTF